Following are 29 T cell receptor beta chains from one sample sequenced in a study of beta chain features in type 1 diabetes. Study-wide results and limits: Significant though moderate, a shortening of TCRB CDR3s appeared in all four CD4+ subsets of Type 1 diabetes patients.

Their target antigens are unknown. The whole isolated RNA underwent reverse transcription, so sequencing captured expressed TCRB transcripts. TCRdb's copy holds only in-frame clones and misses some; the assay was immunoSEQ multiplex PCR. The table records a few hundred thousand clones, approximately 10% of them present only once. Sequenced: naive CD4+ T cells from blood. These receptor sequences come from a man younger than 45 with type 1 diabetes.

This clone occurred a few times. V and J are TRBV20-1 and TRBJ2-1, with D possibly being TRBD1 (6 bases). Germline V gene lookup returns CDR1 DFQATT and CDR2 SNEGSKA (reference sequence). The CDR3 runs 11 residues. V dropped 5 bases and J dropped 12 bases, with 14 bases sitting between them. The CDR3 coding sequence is TGCAGTGCTCCTTCGACAGGTCTGCAGTTCTTC. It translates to CSAPSTGLQFF.

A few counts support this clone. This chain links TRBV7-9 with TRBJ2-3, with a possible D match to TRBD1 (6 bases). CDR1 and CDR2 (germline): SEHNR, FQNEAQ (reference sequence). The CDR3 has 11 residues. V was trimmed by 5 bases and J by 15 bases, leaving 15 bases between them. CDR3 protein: CASSPGLQGYF. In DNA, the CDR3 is TGTGCCAGCAGCCCGGGGCTACAGGGATATTTT.

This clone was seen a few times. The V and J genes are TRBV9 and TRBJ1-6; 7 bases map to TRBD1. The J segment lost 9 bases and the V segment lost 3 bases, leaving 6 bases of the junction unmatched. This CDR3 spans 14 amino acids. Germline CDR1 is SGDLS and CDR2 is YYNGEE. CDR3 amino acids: CASSAGQGGSPLHF. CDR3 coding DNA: TGTGCCAGCAGCGCGGGGCAGGGGGGTTCACCCCTCCACTTT.

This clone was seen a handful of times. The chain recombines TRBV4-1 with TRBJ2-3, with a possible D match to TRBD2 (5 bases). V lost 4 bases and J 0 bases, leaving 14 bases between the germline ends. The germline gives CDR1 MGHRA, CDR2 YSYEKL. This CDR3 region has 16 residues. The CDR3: CASSRGAELSTDTQYF. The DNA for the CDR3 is TGCGCCAGCAGCCGGGGAGCGGAACTTAGCACAGATACGCAGTATTTT.

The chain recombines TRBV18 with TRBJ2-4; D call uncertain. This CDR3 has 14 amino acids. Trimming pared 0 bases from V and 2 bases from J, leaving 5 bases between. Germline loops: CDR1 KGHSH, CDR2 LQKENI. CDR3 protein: CASSPPSSKNIQYF. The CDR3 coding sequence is TGTGCCAGCTCACCACCGTCCTCCAAAAACATTCAGTACTTC.

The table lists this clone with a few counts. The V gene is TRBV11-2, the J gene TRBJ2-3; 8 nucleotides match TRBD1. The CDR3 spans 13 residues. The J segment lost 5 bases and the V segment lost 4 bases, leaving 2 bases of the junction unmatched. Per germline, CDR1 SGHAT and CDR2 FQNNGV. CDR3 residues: CASSYTGGDTQYF. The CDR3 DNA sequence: TGTGCCAGCAGCTACACAGGGGGAGATACGCAGTATTTT.

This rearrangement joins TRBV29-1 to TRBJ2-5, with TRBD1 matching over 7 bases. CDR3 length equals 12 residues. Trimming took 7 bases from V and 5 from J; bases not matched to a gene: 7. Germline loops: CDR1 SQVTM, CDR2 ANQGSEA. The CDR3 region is CSARQGMETQYF. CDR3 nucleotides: TGCAGCGCAAGACAGGGTATGGAGACCCAGTACTTC.

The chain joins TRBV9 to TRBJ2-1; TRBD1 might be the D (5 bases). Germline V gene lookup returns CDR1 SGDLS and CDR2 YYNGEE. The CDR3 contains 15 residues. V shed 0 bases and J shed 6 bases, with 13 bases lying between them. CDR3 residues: CASSVVGSGSNEQFF. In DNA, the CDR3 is TGTGCCAGCAGCGTAGTGGGATCAGGGTCCAATGAGCAGTTCTTC.

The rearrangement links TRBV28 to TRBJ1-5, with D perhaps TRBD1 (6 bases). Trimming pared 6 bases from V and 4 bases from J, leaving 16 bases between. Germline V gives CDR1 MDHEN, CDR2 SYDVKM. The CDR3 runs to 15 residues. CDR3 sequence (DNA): TGTGCCAGCAGCTCCCCGGGACAACCAAATCAGCCCCAGCATTTT. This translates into CASSSPGQPNQPQHF. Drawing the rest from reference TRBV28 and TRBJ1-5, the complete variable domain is DVKVTQSSRYLVKRTGEKVFLECVQDMDHENMFWYRQDPGLGLRLIYFSYDVKMKEKGDIPEGYSVSREKKERFSLILESASTNQTSMYLCASSSPGQPNQPQHFGDGTRLSIL.

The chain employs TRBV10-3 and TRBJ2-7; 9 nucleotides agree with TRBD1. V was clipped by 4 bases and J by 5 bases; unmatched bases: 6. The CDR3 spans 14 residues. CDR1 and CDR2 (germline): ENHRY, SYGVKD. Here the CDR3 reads CAISARDRAHEQYF. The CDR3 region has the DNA TGTGCCATCAGTGCCCGGGACAGGGCCCACGAGCAGTACTTC.

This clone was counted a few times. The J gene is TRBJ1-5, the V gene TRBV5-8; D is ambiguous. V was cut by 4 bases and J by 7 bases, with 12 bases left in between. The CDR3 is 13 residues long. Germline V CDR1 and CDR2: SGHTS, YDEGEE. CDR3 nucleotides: TGTGCCAGCAGCGGAGGAGGGTACCAGCCCCAGCATTTT. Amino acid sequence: CASSGGGYQPQHF.

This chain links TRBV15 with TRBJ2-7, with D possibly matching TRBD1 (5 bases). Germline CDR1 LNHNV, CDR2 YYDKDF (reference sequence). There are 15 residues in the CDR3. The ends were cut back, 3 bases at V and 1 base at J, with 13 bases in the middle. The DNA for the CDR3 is TGTGCCACCAGCAGTAGACAGTACTTATCCTACGAGCAGTACTTC. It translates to CATSSRQYLSYEQYF.

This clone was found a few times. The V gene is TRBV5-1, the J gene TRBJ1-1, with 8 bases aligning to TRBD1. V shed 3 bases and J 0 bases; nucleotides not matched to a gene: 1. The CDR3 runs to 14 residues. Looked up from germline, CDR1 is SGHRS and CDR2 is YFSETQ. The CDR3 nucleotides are TGCGCCAGCAGCTGGACAGGGATGAACACTGAAGCTTTCTTT. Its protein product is CASSWTGMNTEAFF.

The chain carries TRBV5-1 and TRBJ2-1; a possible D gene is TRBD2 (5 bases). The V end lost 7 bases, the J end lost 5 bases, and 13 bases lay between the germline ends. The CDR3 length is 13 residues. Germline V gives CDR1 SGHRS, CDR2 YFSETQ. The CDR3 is CASGSGFNNEQFF. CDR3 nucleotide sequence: TGCGCCAGCGGGAGCGGTTTTAACAATGAGCAGTTCTTC.

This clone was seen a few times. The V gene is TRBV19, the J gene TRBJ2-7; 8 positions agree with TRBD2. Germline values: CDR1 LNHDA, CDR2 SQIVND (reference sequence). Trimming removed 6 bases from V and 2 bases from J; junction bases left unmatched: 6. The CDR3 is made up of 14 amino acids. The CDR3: CASSPGLVAYEQYF. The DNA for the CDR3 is TGTGCCAGTAGCCCGGGACTAGTAGCCTACGAGCAGTACTTC. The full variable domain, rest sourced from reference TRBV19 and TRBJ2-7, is DGGITQSPKYLFRKEGQNVTLSCEQNLNHDAMYWYRQDPGQGLRLIYYSQIVNDFQKGDIAEGYSVSREKKESFPLTVTSAQKNPTAFYLCASSPGLVAYEQYFGPGTRLTVT.

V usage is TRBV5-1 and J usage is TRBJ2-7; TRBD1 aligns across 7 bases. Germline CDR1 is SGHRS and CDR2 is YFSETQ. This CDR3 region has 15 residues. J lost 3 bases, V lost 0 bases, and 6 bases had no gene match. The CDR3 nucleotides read TGCGCCAGCAGCTTGGGACAGGGCCGTAACTACGAGCAGTACTTC. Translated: CASSLGQGRNYEQYF. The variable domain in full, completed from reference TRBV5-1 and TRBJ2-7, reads KAGVTQTPRYLIKTRGQQVTLSCSPISGHRSVSWYQQTPGQGLQFLFEYFSETQRNKGNFPGRFSGRQFSNSRSEMNVSTLELGDSALYLCASSLGQGRNYEQYFGPGTRLTVT.

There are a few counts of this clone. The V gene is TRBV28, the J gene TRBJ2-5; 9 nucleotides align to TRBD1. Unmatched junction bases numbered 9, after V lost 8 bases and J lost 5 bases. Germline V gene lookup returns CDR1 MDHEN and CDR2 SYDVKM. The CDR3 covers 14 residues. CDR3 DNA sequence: TGTGCCAGCCGCTCCTCGGGACAGGGTGAGACCCAGTACTTC. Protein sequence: CASRSSGQGETQYF.

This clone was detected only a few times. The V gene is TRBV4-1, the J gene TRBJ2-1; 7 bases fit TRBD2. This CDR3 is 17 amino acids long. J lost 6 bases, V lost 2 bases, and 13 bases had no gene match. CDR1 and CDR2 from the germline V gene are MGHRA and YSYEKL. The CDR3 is CASSQWPGGSLSNEQFF. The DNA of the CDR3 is TGCGCCAGCAGCCAATGGCCCGGCGGGAGCCTCTCCAATGAGCAGTTCTTC.

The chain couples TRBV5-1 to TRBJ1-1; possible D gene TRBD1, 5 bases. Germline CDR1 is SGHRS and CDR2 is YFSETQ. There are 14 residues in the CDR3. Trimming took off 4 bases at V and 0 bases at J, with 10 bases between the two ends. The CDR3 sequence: CASSTDRMNTEAFF. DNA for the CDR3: TGCGCCAGCAGCACAGACAGAATGAACACTGAAGCTTTCTTT.

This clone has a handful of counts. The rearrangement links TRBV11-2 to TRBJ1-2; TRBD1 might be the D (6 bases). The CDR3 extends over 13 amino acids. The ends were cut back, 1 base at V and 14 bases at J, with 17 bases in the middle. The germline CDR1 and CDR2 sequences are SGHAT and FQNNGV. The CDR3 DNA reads TGTGCCAGCAGCTTAGGATTAGTGGGGGCGGTTACCTTC. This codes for CASSLGLVGAVTF.

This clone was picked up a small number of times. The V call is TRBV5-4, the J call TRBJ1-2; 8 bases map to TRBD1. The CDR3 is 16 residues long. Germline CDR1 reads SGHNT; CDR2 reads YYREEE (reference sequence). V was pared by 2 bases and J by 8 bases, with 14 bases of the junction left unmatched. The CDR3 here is CASSLVAGDRLGGYTF. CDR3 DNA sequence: TGTGCCAGCAGCTTAGTCGCTGGGGACAGGTTGGGCGGCTACACCTTC.

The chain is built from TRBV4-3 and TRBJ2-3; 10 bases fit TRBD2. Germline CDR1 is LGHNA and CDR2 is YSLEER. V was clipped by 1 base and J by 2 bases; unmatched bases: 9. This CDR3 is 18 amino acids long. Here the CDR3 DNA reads TGCGCCAGCAGCCAAGTGGCTAGCGGGGGACTAATCACAGATACGCAGTATTTT. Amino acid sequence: CASSQVASGGLITDTQYF.

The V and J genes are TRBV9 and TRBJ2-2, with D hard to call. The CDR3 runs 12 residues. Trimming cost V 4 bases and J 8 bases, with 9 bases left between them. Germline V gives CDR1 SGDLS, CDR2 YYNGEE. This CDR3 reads CASSPSLGELFF. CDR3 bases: TGTGCCAGCAGCCCTTCCCTTGGGGAGCTGTTTTTT.

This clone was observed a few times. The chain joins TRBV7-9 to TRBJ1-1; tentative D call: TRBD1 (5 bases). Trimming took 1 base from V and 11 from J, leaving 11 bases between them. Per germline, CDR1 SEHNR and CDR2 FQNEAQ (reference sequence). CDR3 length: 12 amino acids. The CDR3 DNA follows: TGTGCCAGCAGCTTAGTGGGGGGTGACGCTTTCTTT. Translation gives CASSLVGGDAFF.

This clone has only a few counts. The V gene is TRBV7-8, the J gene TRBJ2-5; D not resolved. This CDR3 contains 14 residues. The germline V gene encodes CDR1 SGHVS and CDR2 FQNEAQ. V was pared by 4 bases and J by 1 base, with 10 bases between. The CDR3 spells CASSSRNLQETQYF. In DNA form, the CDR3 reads TGTGCCAGCAGCTCCAGGAACCTCCAAGAGACCCAGTACTTC.

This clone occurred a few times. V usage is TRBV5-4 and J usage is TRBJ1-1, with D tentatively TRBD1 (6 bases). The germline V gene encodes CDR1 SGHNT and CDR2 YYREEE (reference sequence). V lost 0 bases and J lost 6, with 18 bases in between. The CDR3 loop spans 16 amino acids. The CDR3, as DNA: TGTGCCAGCAGCTTGGGGTCTGGCAGGGGTCGGGCTGAAGCTTTCTTT. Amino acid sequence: CASSLGSGRGRAEAFF.

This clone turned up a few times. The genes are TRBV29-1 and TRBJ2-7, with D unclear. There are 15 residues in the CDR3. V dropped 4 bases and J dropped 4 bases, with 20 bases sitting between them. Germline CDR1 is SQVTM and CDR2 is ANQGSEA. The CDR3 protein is CSVGSGSVRLYEQYF. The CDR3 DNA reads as TGCAGCGTTGGTTCCGGGTCTGTTAGGTTGTACGAGCAGTACTTC.

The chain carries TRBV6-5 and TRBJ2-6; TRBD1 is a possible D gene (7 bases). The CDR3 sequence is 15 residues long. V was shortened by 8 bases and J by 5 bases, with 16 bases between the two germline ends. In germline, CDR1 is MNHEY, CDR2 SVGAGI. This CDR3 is CASGLRGDRANVLTF. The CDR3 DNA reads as TGTGCCAGCGGGCTCAGGGGGGACCGGGCCAACGTCCTGACTTTC.

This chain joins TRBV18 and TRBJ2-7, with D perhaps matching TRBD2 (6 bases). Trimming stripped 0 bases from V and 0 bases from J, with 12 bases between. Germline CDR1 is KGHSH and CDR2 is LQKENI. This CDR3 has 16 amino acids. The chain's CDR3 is CASSPPNGGSSYEQYF. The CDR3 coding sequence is TGTGCCAGCTCACCACCTAACGGAGGGAGCTCCTACGAGCAGTACTTC. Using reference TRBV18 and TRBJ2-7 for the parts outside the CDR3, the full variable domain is NAGVMQNPRHLVRRRGQEARLRCSPMKGHSHVYWYRQLPEEGLKFMVYLQKENIIDESGMPKERFSAEFPKEGPSILRIQQVVRGDSAAYFCASSPPNGGSSYEQYFGPGTRLTVT.